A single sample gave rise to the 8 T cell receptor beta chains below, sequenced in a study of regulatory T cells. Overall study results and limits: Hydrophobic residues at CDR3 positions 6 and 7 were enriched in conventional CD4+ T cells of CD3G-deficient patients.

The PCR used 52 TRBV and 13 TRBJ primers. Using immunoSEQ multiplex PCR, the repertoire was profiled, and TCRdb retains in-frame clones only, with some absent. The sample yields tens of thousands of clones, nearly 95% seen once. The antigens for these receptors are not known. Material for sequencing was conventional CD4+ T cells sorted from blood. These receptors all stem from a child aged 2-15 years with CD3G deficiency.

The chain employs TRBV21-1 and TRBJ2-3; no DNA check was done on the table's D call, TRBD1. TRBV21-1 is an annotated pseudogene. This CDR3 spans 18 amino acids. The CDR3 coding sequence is TGTGCCAGCAGCCGCGAGGGGCACCGGGACAGAGCCACAGATACGCAGTATTTT. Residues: CASSREGHRDRATDTQYF.

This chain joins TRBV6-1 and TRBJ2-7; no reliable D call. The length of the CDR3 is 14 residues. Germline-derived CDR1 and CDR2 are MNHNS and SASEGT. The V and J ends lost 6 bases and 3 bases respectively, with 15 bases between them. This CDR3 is CASRRTETNYEQYF. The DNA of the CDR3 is TGTGCCAGCAGAAGGACCGAGACGAACTACGAGCAGTACTTC.

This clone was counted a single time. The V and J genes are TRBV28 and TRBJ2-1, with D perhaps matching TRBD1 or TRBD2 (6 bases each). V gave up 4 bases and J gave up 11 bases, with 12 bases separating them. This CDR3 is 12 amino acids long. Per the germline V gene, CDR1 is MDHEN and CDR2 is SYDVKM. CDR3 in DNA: TGTGCCAGCAGTTCCCCCGGGGGCCAGCAGTTCTTC. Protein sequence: CASSSPGGQQFF. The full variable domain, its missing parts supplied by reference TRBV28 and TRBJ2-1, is DVKVTQSSRYLVKRTGEKVFLECVQDMDHENMFWYRQDPGLGLRLIYFSYDVKMKEKGDIPEGYSVSREKKERFSLILESASTNQTSMYLCASSSPGGQQFFGPGTRLTVL.

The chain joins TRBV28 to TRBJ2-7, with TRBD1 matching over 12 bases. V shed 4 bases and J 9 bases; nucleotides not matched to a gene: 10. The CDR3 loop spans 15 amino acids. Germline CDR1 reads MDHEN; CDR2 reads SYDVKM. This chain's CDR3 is CASSSAGTGGPGQYF. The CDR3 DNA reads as TGTGCCAGCAGTTCTGCCGGGACAGGGGGCCCCGGGCAGTACTTC.

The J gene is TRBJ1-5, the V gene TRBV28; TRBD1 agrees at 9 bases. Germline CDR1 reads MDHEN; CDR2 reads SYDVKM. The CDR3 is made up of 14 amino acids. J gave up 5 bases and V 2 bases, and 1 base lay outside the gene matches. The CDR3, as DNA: TGTGCCAGCAGTTTAGGGACAGGGTATCAGCCCCAGCATTTT. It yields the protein CASSLGTGYQPQHF. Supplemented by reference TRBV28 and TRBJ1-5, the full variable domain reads DVKVTQSSRYLVKRTGEKVFLECVQDMDHENMFWYRQDPGLGLRLIYFSYDVKMKEKGDIPEGYSVSREKKERFSLILESASTNQTSMYLCASSLGTGYQPQHFGDGTRLSIL.

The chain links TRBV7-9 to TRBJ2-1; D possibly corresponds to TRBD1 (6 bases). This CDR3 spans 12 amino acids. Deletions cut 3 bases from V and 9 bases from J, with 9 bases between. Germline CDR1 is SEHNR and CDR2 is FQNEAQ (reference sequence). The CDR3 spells CASSFDRLEQFF. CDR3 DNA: TGTGCCAGCAGCTTTGACAGGCTTGAGCAGTTCTTC.

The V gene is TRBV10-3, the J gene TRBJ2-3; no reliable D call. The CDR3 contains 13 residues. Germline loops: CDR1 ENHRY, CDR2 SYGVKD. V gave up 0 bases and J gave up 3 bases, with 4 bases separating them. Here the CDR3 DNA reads TGTGCCATCAGTGAGTCCCGGACAGATACGCAGTATTTT. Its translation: CAISESRTDTQYF.

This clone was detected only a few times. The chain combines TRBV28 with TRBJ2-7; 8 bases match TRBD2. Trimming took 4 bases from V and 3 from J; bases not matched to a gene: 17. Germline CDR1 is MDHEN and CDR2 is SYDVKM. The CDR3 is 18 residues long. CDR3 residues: CASSSARFLAGRGYEQYF. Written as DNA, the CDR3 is TGTGCCAGCAGTTCGGCCCGATTCCTAGCGGGTCGGGGCTACGAGCAGTACTTC.